A selection of T cell receptor beta chains follows, all from one sample in a study of blood T cells in healthy people across ages. TCRdb re-derived calls from the 5' RACE reads in MiXCR, one entry per CDR3 protein. The sample has over 1,500,000 distinct CDR3 sequences, approximately 50% seen once. Sequenced material: blood. The origin of the receptors is a woman aged 40 to 49 in good health. CDR3s include the opening cysteine and the closing phenylalanine or tryptophan. The D gene is left open where the match is weak. Clone sizes are given selectively: once, few, many, or a class where the clone is expanded.

abundance,v_gene,d_gene,j_gene,CDR3nt,CDR3aa
-,TRBV12-5,-,TRBJ1-2,TGTGCTAGTGGTTTGGAGGCGCCCTATGGCTACACCTTC,CASGLEAPYGYTF
once,TRBV2,-,TRBJ1-2,TGTGCCAGCAGTGAGGATATGGGCTATGGCTACACCTTC,CASSEDMGYGYTF
-,TRBV6-2/TRBV6-3,TRBD1,TRBJ2-3,TGTGCCAGCAGTTACCCGACAGGGCGCACAGATACGCAGTATTTT,CASSYPTGRTDTQYF
-,TRBV28,-,TRBJ1-5,TGTGCCAGCAGGCACCTCCCTGGGCCCCAGCATTTT,CASRHLPGPQHF
few,TRBV4-2,TRBD2,TRBJ2-3,TGTGCCAGCAGTCCCTGGTCTAGCGGGGCCAGCACAGATACGCAGTATTTT,CASSPWSSGASTDTQYF
-,TRBV18,-,TRBJ1-1,TGTGCCAGCTCACTGTCGGGACCCACTGAAGCTTTCTTT,CASSLSGPTEAFF
-,TRBV9,-,TRBJ1-1,TGTGCCAGCAGCGTAGCGGGTGCGAGGGGCACTGAAGCTTTCTTT,CASSVAGARGTEAFF
few,TRBV10-2,-,TRBJ2-5,TGCGCCAGCAGAAAAGGGTGGGAGGAGACCCAGTACTTC,CASRKGWEETQYF
-,TRBV7-9,-,TRBJ1-2,TGTGCCAGCAGCTTAGACCAGACGACAGCGCTAGGCTACACCTTC,CASSLDQTTALGYTF
-,TRBV20-1,-,TRBJ1-2,TGCAGTGCTAGTCTTAGGTCGTCGAAGAACTATGGCTACACCTTC,CSASLRSSKNYGYTF
-,TRBV10-3,TRBD1,TRBJ1-2,TGTGCCATCTTCGGGGACAGCCCGGGGGGCTACACCTTC,CAIFGDSPGGYTF
-,TRBV6-2/TRBV6-3,TRBD2,TRBJ2-7,TGTGCCAGCAGTTACTGGCTAGCGGGGGTACAACTAACGACAAGCTCCTACGAGCAGTACTTC,CASSYWLAGVQLTTSSYEQYF
once,TRBV6-5,-,TRBJ2-2,TGTGCCAGCAGTTACTTATACACCGGGGAGCTGTTTTTT,CASSYLYTGELFF
-,TRBV20-1,-,TRBJ2-3,TGCAGTGCGGCATCGGACACGACATCCACAGATACGCAGTATTTT,CSAASDTTSTDTQYF
-,TRBV12-3/TRBV12-4,TRBD2,TRBJ2-2,TGTGCCAGCAGTTTAAGTCTGCGGGGGGCCTACACCGGGGAGCTGTTTTTT,CASSLSLRGAYTGELFF
few,TRBV7-2,-,TRBJ2-7,TGTGCCAGCAGCTTATTTGGGAACCTCTTCTCCTACGAGCAGTACTTC,CASSLFGNLFSYEQYF
-,TRBV7-6,-,TRBJ2-5,TGTGCCAGCAGCTTAGCTTCTGCAGCCCTCACAGAGACCCAGTACTTC,CASSLASAALTETQYF
-,TRBV12-3/TRBV12-4,-,TRBJ2-1,TGTGCCAGCAGCCCTAATGGGGGCTTGGGCAATGAGCAGTTCTTC,CASSPNGGLGNEQFF
-,TRBV28,-,TRBJ2-1,TGTGCCAGCAGAGTGGGGGGCTCGGTCTACAATGAGCAGTTCTTC,CASRVGGSVYNEQFF
-,TRBV12-3/TRBV12-4,TRBD2,TRBJ2-1,TGTGCCAGCAGTTGGGCCGGACTAGCGGGGGACTCCCGCTCCTACAATGGGCAGTTCTTC,CASSWAGLAGDSRSYNGQFF
-,TRBV12-3/TRBV12-4,TRBD2,TRBJ2-5,TGTGCCAGCAGCATTGGGACTAGCGGGGGGAGGGGGACCCAGTACTTC,CASSIGTSGGRGTQYF
-,TRBV10-3,TRBD1,TRBJ2-3,TGTGCCATCAGGGTGGGACAGCGGCTTAGGAATACGCAGTATTTT,CAIRVGQRLRNTQYF
few,TRBV10-3,-,TRBJ2-6,TGTGCCATCAGTGAGCGTTGGTTCGGGGAGAGCTCTGGGGCCAACGTCCTGACTTTC,CAISERWFGESSGANVLTF
-,TRBV20-1,-,TRBJ2-4,TGCAGTGCCATCATCCCAGCCGACTTTCAGTACTTC,CSAIIPADFQYF
few,TRBV20-1,-,TRBJ1-4,TGCAGTGCTAGGAGGGACGGTGAAAAACTGTTTTTT,CSARRDGEKLFF
-,TRBV13,-,TRBJ2-4,TGTGCCAGCGGCTTAGGAGGGATTGCCAAAAACATTCAGTACTTC,CASGLGGIAKNIQYF
-,TRBV7-9,TRBD1,TRBJ2-1,TGTGCCAGCAGCCACGGACAGGGCTCGGACAATGAGCAGTTCTTC,CASSHGQGSDNEQFF
-,TRBV11-2,TRBD2,TRBJ2-1,TGTGCCAGCGGCTTAGGGGTAGCGGGGGGTATAGATGAGCAGTTCTTC,CASGLGVAGGIDEQFF
-,TRBV27,-,TRBJ1-2,TGTGCCAGCAGTCCCATCCTGCAGACCTATGCCTATGGCTACACCTTC,CASSPILQTYAYGYTF
-,TRBV12-3/TRBV12-4,TRBD2,TRBJ2-4,TGTGCCAGCAGTTCCCAACGACTAGCAGGGCACCCGTACTTC,CASSSQRLAGHPYF
-,TRBV10-3,TRBD2,TRBJ2-1,TGTGCCATCCGGGGGGGGCTTCCATACAATGAGCAGTTCTTC,CAIRGGLPYNEQFF
few,TRBV20-1,-,TRBJ1-2,TGCAGTGCTAGCTTCCAAGGGGGTGCCGGCTACACCTTC,CSASFQGGAGYTF
few,TRBV28,-,TRBJ1-1,TGTGCCAGCAGTACCGAACAGGGAGCGTGGACTGAAGCTTTCTTT,CASSTEQGAWTEAFF
-,TRBV7-2,-,TRBJ1-1,TGTGCCAGCAGCCCTCTGGGAGGGGCTATAGTCACTGAAGCTTTCTTT,CASSPLGGAIVTEAFF
few,TRBV4-3,-,TRBJ1-2,TGCGCCAGCAGCCAAGCTACCGGGGCAGGGGATGGCTACACCTTC,CASSQATGAGDGYTF
few,TRBV6-1,-,TRBJ2-1,TGTGCCAGCAGGAGATACCGGGACAAAGACAATGAGCAGTTCTTC,CASRRYRDKDNEQFF
-,TRBV28,-,TRBJ1-2,TGTGCCAGCAGTTTACTGAGGGGTGGCTACACCTTC,CASSLLRGGYTF
few,TRBV20-1,-,TRBJ2-3,TGCAGTGCTAAGGTTGGGGGCCTTAGCACAGATACGCAGTATTTT,CSAKVGGLSTDTQYF
-,TRBV27,TRBD2,TRBJ2-4,TGTGCCAGCAGTATCGGGACTAGCGGGGGAATAACCAAAAACATTCAGTACTTC,CASSIGTSGGITKNIQYF
-,TRBV20-1,-,TRBJ2-5,TGCAGTGCTAGAGACCCAAACAGGGCCCCCCAAGAGACCCAGTACTTC,CSARDPNRAPQETQYF
-,TRBV6-2/TRBV6-3,-,TRBJ2-4,TGTGCCAGCAGTCACCGTGTTGAGGGTCCTGCCAAAAACATTCAGTACTTC,CASSHRVEGPAKNIQYF
-,TRBV7-8,-,TRBJ1-4,TGTGCCAGCAGCTTAAGGAGTGCTTATGAAAAACTGTTTTTT,CASSLRSAYEKLFF
-,TRBV6-1,-,TRBJ1-2,TGTGCCAGCAGTGAAGGGGGCTGGGATGGCTACACCTTC,CASSEGGWDGYTF
-,TRBV4-3,-,TRBJ1-2,TGCGCCAGCAGCCATAGACTACAGGGAGACTATGGCTACACCTTC,CASSHRLQGDYGYTF
-,TRBV29-1,-,TRBJ2-5,TGCAGCGTTGAATCAGGGCAGGGGACCCAGTACTTC,CSVESGQGTQYF
-,TRBV24-1,-,TRBJ1-2,TGTGCCACCAGTGACCGGAACACGGATGGCTACACCTTC,CATSDRNTDGYTF
few,TRBV20-1,-,TRBJ2-7,TGCAGTGCTAACCGGACACCCGGCTCCTACGAGCAGTACTTC,CSANRTPGSYEQYF
-,TRBV6-5,TRBD1,TRBJ1-2,TGTGCCAGCCGGGCGGGACAGAAGTATGGCTACACCTTC,CASRAGQKYGYTF
-,TRBV4-2,TRBD2,TRBJ2-1,TGTGCCAGCAGCTTCCGGACTAGCGGGGGTGATGAGCAGTTCTTC,CASSFRTSGGDEQFF
-,TRBV7-6,-,TRBJ2-1,TGTGCCAGCAGCTTACCGGTCAGTGACGATGAGCAGTTCTTC,CASSLPVSDDEQFF
-,TRBV7-6,TRBD1,TRBJ2-3,TGTGCCAGCAGCTCCGGGACAGGGTCGATAGATACGCAGTATTTT,CASSSGTGSIDTQYF
-,TRBV7-9,TRBD1,TRBJ1-4,TGTGCCAGCAGCACGGGGACAGGGTATCGGGAGTCTGCTAATGAAAAACTGTTTTTT,CASSTGTGYRESANEKLFF
-,TRBV29-1,TRBD1,TRBJ2-3,TGCAGCGTTGGGACAGGGGGCACAGATACGCAGTATTTT,CSVGTGGTDTQYF
-,TRBV20-1,-,TRBJ2-7,TGCAGTGCTAGTGAACACCCAGTTGCCTACGAGCAGTACTTC,CSASEHPVAYEQYF
few,TRBV5-1,-,TRBJ1-1,TGCGCCAGCAGTCGAAACAGCCAGATGAACACTGAAGCTTTCTTT,CASSRNSQMNTEAFF